Following are 15 T cell receptor beta chains from one sample sequenced in a study of cytomegalovirus exposure and HLA in healthy donors. The PCR contained 60 Vbeta and 13 Jbeta primers. The repertoire was sequenced with immunoSEQ multiplex PCR; TCRdb's copy has only in-frame clones and lacks some. Counted here are about 200,000 clones, over 75% occurring once; the ten biggest clones make up over 2%. The material sequenced was PBMCs. Every receptor here comes from a woman aged 45 to 65 in good health and CMV-seronegative.

V usage is TRBV7-9 and J usage is TRBJ2-3; 10 bases align to TRBD1. After removal of 5 bases from V and 1 base from J, the junction contained 3 bases not matched to a gene. Germline CDR1 reads SEHNR; CDR2 reads FQNEAQ (reference sequence). The CDR3 totals 15 residues. The CDR3 DNA sequence: TGTGCCAGCAGCCCCGGACAGGGGGGCACAGATACGCAGTATTTT. Its protein is CASSPGQGGTDTQYF.

This chain uses TRBV28 with TRBJ2-3; 9 bases line up with TRBD1. CDR1 is MDHEN and CDR2 is SYDVKM in the germline V gene. J gave up 3 bases and V 3 bases, and 7 bases lay outside the gene matches. CDR3 length equals 16 residues. CDR3 in DNA: TGTGCCAGCAGTTTCGCGAGGACAGGGGAGACAGATACGCAGTATTTT. Translated, it gives CASSFARTGETDTQYF.

The chain uses TRBV7-9 and TRBJ1-3; unclear D gene. The CDR3 consists of 13 residues. Trimming took 2 bases from V and 8 from J, leaving 10 bases between them. Germline CDR1 is SEHNR and CDR2 is FQNEAQ (reference sequence). DNA of the CDR3: TGTGCCAGCAGCTTATCCGCCAGCGACACCATATATTTT. Residues: CASSLSASDTIYF.

This chain joins TRBV10-3 and TRBJ1-1, with D possibly TRBD1 on 5 matching bases. The length of the CDR3 is 14 residues. Deletions cut 8 bases from V and 1 base from J, with 14 bases between. Germline values: CDR1 ENHRY, CDR2 SYGVKD. CDR3 in amino acids: CAIRGSGGNTEAFF. Here the CDR3 DNA reads TGTGCCATCCGGGGGTCCGGAGGGAACACTGAAGCTTTCTTT.

The rearrangement joins TRBV7-9 to TRBJ2-7, with D hard to call. Trimming removed 3 bases at V and 5 bases at J, with 8 bases between. Germline-derived CDR1 and CDR2 are SEHNR and FQNEAQ (reference sequence). The CDR3 contains 12 residues. CDR3: CASSFTPNEQYF. The CDR3 DNA reads as TGTGCCAGCAGCTTTACTCCAAACGAGCAGTACTTC.

This clone was seen only once. The J gene is TRBJ2-1, the V gene TRBV19; D is unresolved. The CDR3 is 15 amino acids. Trimming took off 1 base at V and 3 bases at J, with 10 bases between the two ends. Germline V gene sequence: CDR1 LNHDA, CDR2 SQIVND (reference sequence). The CDR3: CASSIGSSYYNEQFF. The CDR3 DNA follows: TGTGCCAGTAGTATAGGATCCAGTTACTACAATGAGCAGTTCTTC.

The gene calls are TRBV6-1 and TRBJ2-7; D perhaps matches TRBD2 (6 bases). This CDR3 spans 14 amino acids. V lost 8 bases to trimming and J lost 2 bases, with 16 bases between them. Per germline, CDR1 MNHNS and CDR2 SASEGT. In nucleotides, the CDR3 is TGTGCCAGCGGAAGACTAGACAGACCCTACGAGCAGTACTTC. It specifies CASGRLDRPYEQYF.

The chain recombines TRBV5-1 with TRBJ2-3, with TRBD2 matching over 10 bases. Per the germline V gene, CDR1 is SGHRS and CDR2 is YFSETQ. The V segment lost 1 base and the J segment 2 bases; nucleotides outside the gene matches: 4. CDR3 length: 16 residues. This chain's CDR3 is CASSLMLAGDTDTQYF. Written as DNA, the CDR3 is TGCGCCAGCAGCTTGATGCTAGCGGGAGACACAGATACGCAGTATTTT.

V usage is TRBV6-6 and J usage is TRBJ2-7, with D hard to call. V lost 2 bases to trimming and J lost 0 bases, with 11 bases between them. From germline, CDR1 is MNHNY and CDR2 SVGAGI (reference sequence). The CDR3 length is 15 residues. DNA of the CDR3: TGTGCCAGCAGTTACCCCTCGGGTACCTCCTACGAGCAGTACTTC. It is translated as CASSYPSGTSYEQYF.

This clone occurred once. The chain has TRBV7-2 and TRBJ2-7; perhaps TRBD2 as D (6 bases). This CDR3 spans 14 amino acids. Trimming took off 5 bases at V and 0 bases at J, with 11 bases between the two ends. Germline V gene data show CDR1 as SGHTA and CDR2 as FQGNSA. In DNA form, the CDR3 reads TGTGCCAGCAGCCGGCGGGAAGTCTCCTACGAGCAGTACTTC. It codes for CASSRREVSYEQYF.

V and J are TRBV29-1 and TRBJ1-1; the D gene is possibly TRBD1 (6 bases). The V gene's germline CDR1 is SQVTM and CDR2 ANQGSEA. Trimming removed 4 bases from V and 5 bases from J, with 14 bases in between. The CDR3 is 13 residues long. This CDR3 reads CSVGQGRRTEAFF. DNA for the CDR3: TGCAGCGTTGGGCAGGGGCGGAGGACTGAAGCTTTCTTT.

This clone was seen a single time. This chain uses TRBV10-1 with TRBJ1-1, with a weak D call TRBD1 (5 bases). CDR1 and CDR2 (germline): WNHNN, SYGVQD (reference sequence). Trimming pared 1 base from V and 1 base from J, leaving 7 bases between. The CDR3 runs to 14 residues. The CDR3 is CASSEYRTNTEAFF. CDR3 DNA sequence: TGCGCCAGCAGTGAGTACAGGACGAACACTGAAGCTTTCTTT.

The chain carries TRBV2 and TRBJ2-6, with 12 bases matching TRBD2. This CDR3 has 17 residues. Germline V gene data show CDR1 as SNHLY and CDR2 as FYNNEI. V was pared by 3 bases and J by 2 bases, with 2 bases of the junction left unmatched. CDR3 coding DNA: TGTGCCAGCAGTGAGACTAGCGGGAGACCTGGGGCCAACGTCCTGACTTTC. This codes for CASSETSGRPGANVLTF.

V usage is TRBV6-5 and J usage is TRBJ2-1, with 9 bases matching TRBD2. V trimming: 2 bases; J trimming: 9 bases; junction bases outside the gene matches: 8. The CDR3 extends over 15 amino acids. CDR1 and CDR2 (germline): MNHEY, SVGAGI. For the CDR3, the DNA is TGTGCCAGCAGTTACGGGGCGGGAGGGCCCCTTGAGCAGTTCTTC. Amino acids: CASSYGAGGPLEQFF.

This rearrangement joins TRBV9 to TRBJ2-7; D gene uncertain. Trimming cost V 3 bases and J 0 bases, with 13 bases left between them. There are 15 residues in the CDR3. CDR1 is SGDLS and CDR2 is YYNGEE in the germline V gene. Here the CDR3 DNA reads TGTGCCAGCAGCGCTGCATCGGGTCTCTCCTACGAGCAGTACTTC. Amino acid sequence: CASSAASGLSYEQYF.